These 11 T cell receptor beta chains came from one sample sequenced in a study of cytomegalovirus exposure and HLA in healthy donors. The study ran its PCR with 60 Vbeta and 13 Jbeta primers. Sequencing used immunoSEQ multiplex PCR; TCRdb keeps in-frame clones, though not all of them. The table includes 120,000 or so clones, approximately 68% detected once. The sample taken for sequencing was PBMCs. These receptors were taken from a man aged 30 to 45 in good health and CMV-seropositive.

The chain uses TRBV2 and TRBJ2-1; possibly TRBD2 for D (6 bases). The germline CDR1 and CDR2 sequences are SNHLY and FYNNEI. The CDR3 loop spans 17 amino acids. Trimming pared 6 bases from V and 4 bases from J, leaving 22 bases between. The CDR3: CASRRRPSVSGYNEQFF. CDR3 sequence (DNA): TGTGCCAGCAGAAGGAGACCTAGCGTAAGCGGTTACAATGAGCAGTTCTTC.

The V and J genes are TRBV29-1 and TRBJ2-6; D call uncertain. The CDR3 is made up of 14 amino acids. Between the trimmed V and J ends, which lost 6 bases and 0 bases, there was a span of 9 bases. The germline CDR1 and CDR2 sequences are SQVTM and ANQGSEA. For the CDR3, the DNA is TGCAGCGTATCCGTCTCCTCTGGGGCCAACGTCCTGACTTTC. Protein product: CSVSVSSGANVLTF.

This clone was seen more than once but under ten times. The chain uses TRBV2 and TRBJ2-3, with 7 bases lining up with TRBD2. Germline V gene sequence: CDR1 SNHLY, CDR2 FYNNEI. Trimming at V came to 7 bases and at J to 3 bases, leaving 7 bases not matched to a gene. The CDR3 sequence is 14 residues long. The CDR3 nucleotides are TGTGCCAGCATGCGGGGCGGGAGTACAGATACGCAGTATTTT. As protein: CASMRGGSTDTQYF.

About this clone: Other DNA sequences in the same sample also yield this CDR3. The CDR3 region has the DNA TGTGCCAGCACCTCGGACAGGGGAGGCGAGCAGTACTTC. Protein product: CASTSDRGGEQYF. The chain employs TRBV25-1 and TRBJ2-7; TRBD1 agrees at 9 bases. Germline CDR1 MGHDK, CDR2 SYGVNS. The CDR3 is 13 amino acids. V lost 7 bases to trimming and J lost 6 bases; unmatched junction nucleotides: 7.

The chain joins TRBV5-1 to TRBJ1-2; D gene unclear. The CDR3 has 14 residues. The germline V gene has CDR1 SGHRS and CDR2 YFSETQ. V lost 1 base and J 6 bases, leaving 13 bases between the germline ends. CDR3 nucleotide sequence: TGCGCCAGCAGCTTGCAAGTCCCTGGAGATGGCTACACCTTC. Amino acids: CASSLQVPGDGYTF.

CDR3 amino acids: CASSIIPGDEQYF. In DNA form, the CDR3 reads TGTGCCAGTAGTATAATCCCAGGGGACGAGCAGTACTTC. The chain combines TRBV19 with TRBJ2-7, with TRBD1 as a possible D gene (6 bases). CDR3 length equals 13 residues. Germline assignment: CDR1 LNHDA and CDR2 SQIVND (reference sequence). Trimming shortened V by 2 bases and J by 5 bases, and 10 bases separated the two germline ends.

The chain is built from TRBV9 and TRBJ2-5, with 7 bases matching TRBD1. The ends lost 4 bases at V and 7 bases at J; junction bases unmatched: 13. This CDR3 region has 15 residues. Germline V gene lookup returns CDR1 SGDLS and CDR2 YYNGEE. CDR3 in amino acids: CASSPGQEISGTQYF. CDR3 DNA: TGTGCCAGCAGCCCTGGACAGGAAATCTCCGGGACCCAGTACTTC.

The chain has TRBV4-1 and TRBJ2-2; 8 positions match TRBD1. The length of the CDR3 is 15 residues. Germline V CDR1 and CDR2: MGHRA, YSYEKL. Trimming removed 4 bases from V and 3 bases from J; junction bases left unmatched: 4. The DNA of the CDR3 is TGCGCCAGCAGCCCCGTACAGGGGGACACCGGGGAGCTGTTTTTT. It yields the protein CASSPVQGDTGELFF.

This chain joins TRBV4-1 and TRBJ1-2, with no clear D. V dropped 1 base and J dropped 2 bases, with 11 bases sitting between them. Germline V gives CDR1 MGHRA, CDR2 YSYEKL. The CDR3 consists of 15 residues. CDR3 sequence (DNA): TGCGCCAGCAGCCAAGGCCCGGGTTCAAACTATGGCTACACCTTC. It yields the protein CASSQGPGSNYGYTF.

This chain joins TRBV10-2 and TRBJ2-3; 11 bases line up with TRBD1. V gave up 8 bases and J gave up 4 bases; unmatched junction bases: 5. The CDR3 is 14 residues long. CDR1 and CDR2 from the germline V gene are WSHSY and SAAADI. DNA for the CDR3: TGCGCCAGCGGGGACAGGGGGGAGCCAGATACGCAGTATTTT. Protein product: CASGDRGEPDTQYF.

The J gene is TRBJ2-7, the V gene TRBV5-6, with D possibly being TRBD2 (6 bases). The CDR3 consists of 15 residues. From germline, CDR1 is SGHDT and CDR2 YYEEEE. Deletions cut 2 bases from V and 7 bases from J, with 19 bases between. The CDR3 nucleotides are TGTGCCAGCAGCTTTGGTGGGAGGAGGCTACGGGAGCAGTACTTC. This sequence encodes CASSFGGRRLREQYF.